This T cell receptor (beta chain) was sequenced during a study of blood T cell repertoires in COVID-19. Study overall: Spain, Italy and the United States supplied samples that represented acute and convalescent COVID-19. Sources were T cells, B-cell-depleted T cells, or PBMCs; the material itself was cDNA or gDNA.

Method: immunoSEQ multiplex PCR; TCRdb's copy keeps in-frame clones and lacks some. Of 35,000 to 45,000 clones in the sample, 85% to 90% were seen once. In this sample, this clone turned up once. Trimming removed 7 bases from V and 0 bases from J, with 13 bases in between. The length of the CDR3 is 15 residues. Germline assignment: CDR1 ENHRY and CDR2 SYGVKD. The source material was peripheral blood. The sequence was collected from a man in his 70s with acute or convalescent COVID-19. The J gene is TRBJ1-3, the V gene TRBV10-3; the D is unclear. CDR3 nucleotide sequence: TGTGCCATCACCTCTCAGGTCAGCTCTGGAAACACCATATATTTT. Encoded protein: CAITSQVSSGNTIYF.